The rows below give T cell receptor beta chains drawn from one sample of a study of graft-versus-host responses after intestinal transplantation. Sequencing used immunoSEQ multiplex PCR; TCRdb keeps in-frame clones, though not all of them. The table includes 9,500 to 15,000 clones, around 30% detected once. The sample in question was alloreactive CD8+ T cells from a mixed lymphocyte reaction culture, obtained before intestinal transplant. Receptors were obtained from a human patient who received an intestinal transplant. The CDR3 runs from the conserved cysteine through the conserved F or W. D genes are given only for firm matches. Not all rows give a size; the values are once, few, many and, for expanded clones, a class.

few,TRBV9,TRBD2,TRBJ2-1,CASSAPSGRDLGQFF,TGTGCCAGCAGCGCGCCCAGCGGGAGGGATCTGGGCCAGTTCTTC
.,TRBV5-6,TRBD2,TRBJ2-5,CARSMGGEETQYF,TGTGCCCGCAGCATGGGGGGGGAAGAGACCCAGTACTTC
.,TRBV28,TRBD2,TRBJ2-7,CASSMGGFVHEQYF,TGTGCCAGCAGTATGGGGGGGTTTGTCCACGAGCAGTACTTC
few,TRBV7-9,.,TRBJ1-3,CASSLLSLGTIYF,TGTGCCAGCAGCTTATTAAGTTTAGGCACCATATATTTT
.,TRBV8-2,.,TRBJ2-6,CGNIWKITQSRANVLTF,TGTGGCAATATATGGAAGATAACACAAAGTCGGGCCAACGTCCTGACTTTC
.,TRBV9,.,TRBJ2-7,CASSPAQAYEQYF,TGTGCCAGCAGCCCCGCCCAAGCCTACGAGCAGTACTTC
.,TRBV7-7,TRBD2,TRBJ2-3,CASSLGSGIADTQYF,TGTGCTAGCAGCCTTGGTAGCGGGATTGCAGATACGCAGTATTTT
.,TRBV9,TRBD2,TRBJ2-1,CASSVEEAGGWSNEQFF,TGTGCCAGCAGCGTAGAGGAAGCGGGAGGATGGAGCAATGAGCAGTTCTTC
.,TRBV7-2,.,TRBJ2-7,CASSLAGQAPNEQYF,TGTGCCAGCAGCTTAGCAGGGCAGGCCCCCAACGAGCAGTACTTC
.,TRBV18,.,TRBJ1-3,CASSPRPITIYF,TGTGCCAGCTCACCGCGACCTATCACCATATATTTT
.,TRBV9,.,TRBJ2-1,CASSVGPAGKILSNEQFF,TGTGCCAGCAGCGTAGGTCCGGCAGGGAAGATTCTGAGCAATGAGCAGTTCTTC
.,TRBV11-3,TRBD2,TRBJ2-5,CASSPPGRQETQYF,TGTGCCAGCAGCCCCCCCGGGAGGCAAGAGACCCAGTACTTC
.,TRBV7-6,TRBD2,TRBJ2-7,CASSYLGLAGPFAGYEQYF,TGTGCCAGCTCGTACCTGGGACTAGCGGGACCTTTCGCCGGCTACGAGCAGTACTTC
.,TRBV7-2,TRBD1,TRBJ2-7,CASSLLGTAYEQYF,TGTGCCAGCAGCTTACTTGGGACAGCCTACGAGCAGTACTTC
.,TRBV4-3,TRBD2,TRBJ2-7,CASSLRVAGAYEQYF,TGCGCCAGCAGCCTCCGGGTAGCGGGAGCCTACGAGCAGTACTTC
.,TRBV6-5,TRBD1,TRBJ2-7,CASSYFGTGWPYEQYF,TGTGCCAGCAGTTACTTCGGGACAGGGTGGCCCTACGAGCAGTACTTC
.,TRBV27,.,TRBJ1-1,CASSSWNTEAFF,TGTGCCAGCAGTTCCTGGAACACTGAAGCTTTCTTT
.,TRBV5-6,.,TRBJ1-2,CASSTGTDYGYTF,TGTGCCAGCAGTACCGGGACGGACTATGGCTACACCTTC
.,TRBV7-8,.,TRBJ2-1,CASSWDSYSYNEQFF,TGTGCCAGCAGCTGGGACTCCTACTCCTACAATGAGCAGTTCTTC
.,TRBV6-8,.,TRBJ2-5,CASSEARRYF,TGTGCCAGCAGTGAAGCGCGGCGGTACTTC
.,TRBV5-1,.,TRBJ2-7,CASSLLAGRHEQYF,TGCGCCAGCAGCTTACTAGCTGGCCGGCACGAGCAGTACTTC
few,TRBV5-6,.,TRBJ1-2,CASSLGGGRAYGYTF,TGTGCCAGCAGCTTGGGCGGAGGGAGAGCCTATGGCTACACCTTC
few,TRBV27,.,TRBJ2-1,CASSFRDLYNEQFF,TGTGCCAGCAGCTTCCGGGACCTCTACAATGAGCAGTTCTTC
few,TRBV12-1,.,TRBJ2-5,CASSSRGGGAPVETQYF,TGTGCCAGCAGCTCCCGGGGCGGAGGGGCGCCCGTGGAGACCCAGTACTTC
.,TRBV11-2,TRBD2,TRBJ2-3,CASSLEYSGRARDTQYF,TGTGCCAGCAGCTTAGAATATAGCGGGAGGGCCAGAGATACGCAGTATTTT
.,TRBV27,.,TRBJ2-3,CASSFWGSTDTQYF,TGTGCCAGCAGTTTTTGGGGGAGCACAGATACGCAGTATTTT
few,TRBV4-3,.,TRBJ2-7,CASSQEVSYEQYF,TGCGCCAGCAGCCAAGAAGTCTCCTACGAGCAGTACTTC
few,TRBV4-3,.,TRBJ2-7,CASSPSDISTYEQYF,TGCGCCAGCAGCCCCTCCGACATCTCAACATACGAGCAGTACTTC
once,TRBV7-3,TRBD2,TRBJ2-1,CASSFLLARHNEQFF,TGTGCCAGCAGCTTCTTACTAGCGAGGCACAATGAGCAGTTCTTC
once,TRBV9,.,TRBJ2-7,CASSVRTDSYEQYF,TGTGCCAGCAGCGTCAGGACAGATTCCTACGAGCAGTACTTC
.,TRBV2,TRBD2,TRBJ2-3,CASRGVGGVTDTQYF,TGTGCCAGCAGAGGGGTCGGGGGGGTCACAGATACGCAGTATTTT
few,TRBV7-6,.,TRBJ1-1,CASSIKSSTEAFF,TGTGCCAGCAGCATAAAGAGTTCCACTGAAGCTTTCTTT
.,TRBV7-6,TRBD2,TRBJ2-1,CASSLLAAGRPHEQFF,TGTGCCAGCAGCTTACTAGCGGCCGGCCGCCCCCATGAGCAGTTCTTC
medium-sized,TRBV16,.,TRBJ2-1,CASTTWVGEQFF,TGTGCCAGCACTACCTGGGTCGGTGAGCAGTTCTTC
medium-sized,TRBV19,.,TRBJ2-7,CASSIGQSSSYEQYF,TGTGCCAGTAGTATCGGACAGTCGAGCTCCTACGAGCAGTACTTC
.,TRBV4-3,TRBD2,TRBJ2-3,CASSHRLAGGGDTQYF,TGCGCCAGCAGCCATCGACTAGCGGGAGGGGGAGATACGCAGTATTTT
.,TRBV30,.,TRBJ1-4,CAWSRYQGWLGEKLFF,TGTGCCTGGAGTAGATATCAGGGTTGGCTCGGCGAAAAACTGTTTTTT
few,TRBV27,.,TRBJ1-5,CASSPGTPQPQHF,TGTGCCAGCAGTCCAGGGACCCCTCAGCCCCAGCATTTT
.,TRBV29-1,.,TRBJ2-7,CSVEEGSDYEQYF,TGCAGCGTTGAAGAGGGGTCGGATTACGAGCAGTACTTC
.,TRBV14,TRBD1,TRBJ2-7,CASSRMRDSPYEQYF,TGTGCCAGCAGCCGGATGAGGGACAGTCCTTACGAGCAGTACTTC
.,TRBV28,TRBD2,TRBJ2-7,CASSPRGRGYEQYF,TGTGCCAGCAGTCCCCGCGGGAGAGGATACGAGCAGTACTTC
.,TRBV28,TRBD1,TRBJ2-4,CASRVTGQGKFGIQYF,TGTGCCAGCAGGGTGACGGGACAGGGGAAATTTGGCATTCAGTACTTC
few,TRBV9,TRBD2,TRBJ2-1,CASSVDWASGIPGQFF,TGTGCCAGCAGCGTAGATTGGGCTAGCGGGATCCCCGGGCAGTTCTTC
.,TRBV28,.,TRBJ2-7,CASSFRIPSYEQYF,TGTGCCAGCAGTTTCCGGATACCCTCCTACGAGCAGTACTTC
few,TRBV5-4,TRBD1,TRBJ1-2,CASSLGTGGNYGYTF,TGTGCCAGCAGCCTAGGGACAGGGGGCAACTATGGCTACACCTTC
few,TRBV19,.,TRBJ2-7,CASSLTVGELPVEQYF,TGTGCCAGTAGCTTGACCGTGGGCGAGTTGCCGGTCGAGCAGTACTTC
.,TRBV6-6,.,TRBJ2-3,CASSYSAGGTDTQYF,TGTGCCAGCAGTTACTCGGCAGGGGGCACAGATACGCAGTATTTT
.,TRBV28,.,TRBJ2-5,CASRATGERETQYF,TGTGCCAGCAGAGCAACGGGGGAGCGGGAGACCCAGTACTTC
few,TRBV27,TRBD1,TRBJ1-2,CASSLFEGQGRYTF,TGTGCCAGCAGTTTATTCGAGGGACAGGGCCGCTACACCTTC
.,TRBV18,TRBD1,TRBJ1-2,CASSPWRGRRFGGYTF,TGTGCCAGCTCACCATGGAGGGGGCGTAGGTTCGGTGGCTACACCTTC
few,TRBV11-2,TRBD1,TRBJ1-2,CASSFETGEKPYGYTF,TGTGCCAGCAGCTTTGAGACAGGGGAGAAGCCCTATGGCTACACCTTC
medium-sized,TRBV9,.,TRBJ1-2,CASSVGGDYGYTF,TGTGCCAGCAGCGTAGGGGGGGACTATGGCTACACCTTC
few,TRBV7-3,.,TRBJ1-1,CASSPTQNLNTEAFF,TGTGCCAGCAGCCCAACTCAGAACCTGAACACTGAAGCTTTCTTT
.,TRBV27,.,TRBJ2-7,CAGSLGVSYEQYF,TGTGCCGGCAGTTTAGGGGTCTCCTACGAGCAGTACTTC
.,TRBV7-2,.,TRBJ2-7,CASSLGRGAGGEQYF,TGTGCCAGCAGCTTAGGACGCGGGGCCGGAGGGGAGCAGTACTTC
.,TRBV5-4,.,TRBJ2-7,CASSFVGRPHEQYF,TGTGCCAGCAGCTTTGTCGGGAGACCCCACGAGCAGTACTTC
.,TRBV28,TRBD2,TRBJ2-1,CASSFPGLEVISNFMSSYNEQFF,TGTGCCAGCAGTTTTCCGGGACTAGAAGTTATAAGTAACTTTATGAGCTCCTACAATGAGCAGTTCTTC